This T cell receptor beta chain appears in the sequencing data of a study of control samples from healthy donors and cancer patients. V shed 3 bases and J 8 bases; nucleotides not matched to a gene: 7. In germline, CDR1 is SGHNT, CDR2 YENEEA. There are 14 residues in the CDR3. Data came from immunoSEQ multiplex PCR; TCRdb stores just in-frame clones and leaves some out. In the table there are approximately 180,000 clones, around 94% of which are singletons. This clonotype originated in a woman aged 18-29 years in good health. This chain joins TRBV11-3 and TRBJ1-2; 9 bases match TRBD1. Sequencing used blood. The CDR3 loop reads CASSFQSGTGGYTF. Here the CDR3 DNA reads TGTGCCAGCAGCTTCCAATCCGGGACAGGGGGCTACACCTTC.